The 18 T cell receptor delta chains below come from one sample, sequenced in a study of γδ T cells in repeated Plasmodium falciparum infection. TCRdb made new clone calls on the multiplex PCR reads using CATT. This repertoire shows 85,000 to 95,000 delta-chain clones, around 1.4% found once; its top ten account for just under 9%. Gammadelta T cells were flow-sorted from PBMC into Vgamma9/Vdelta2+ and Vdelta2-negative populations for bulk analysis. Sequences were obtained from gamma-delta T cells from blood. The receptors originated from a pool of human donors (malaria-infected and uninfected, not separated).

The V gene call is TRDV1, and the J gene call is absent; the table's D call, TRDD3, has no DNA check behind it. The germline V gene encodes CDR1 TSWWSYY and CDR2 QGS. The CDR3 is made up of 16 amino acids. CDR3 region: CALGERSPNLTGDLIF. CDR3 coding DNA: TGTGCTCTTGGGGAACGAAGCCCTAACCTTACTGGGGATCTCATCTTT.

Details on this clone: TCRdb assigns this DNA the protein of a much larger clone, which departs from its translation at residue 13; this likely reflects a read error, and the protein shown comes from translating the DNA. Other DNA sequences of this sample code for an identical CDR3. The chain joins TRDV2 to TRDJ3; 7 bases match TRDD3. The J gene was not available in TCRdb and was assigned here by matching the DNA to germline segments. Germline CDR1 reads GEAIGNYY; CDR2 reads EKD. The CDR3 runs to 20 residues. CDR3 region: CACDTAGYPKSSRDTRQMFF. In DNA form, the CDR3 reads TGTGCCTGTGACACCGCGGGATACCCGAAAAGCTCCAGGGACACCCGACAGATGTTTTTC.

This clone was found a few times. With only one base between it and a far larger clone, this is likely a read error. The same CDR3 arises from other DNA sequences in this sample as well. The J gene is uncalled and the V gene is TRDV1. CDR3 length: 15 amino acids. Germline V gene lookup returns CDR1 TSWWSYY and CDR2 QGS. For the CDR3, the DNA is TGTGCTCTTGGGCCGCCGCCCTCCTATAGTACTGGGGTCATCTTT. Protein sequence: CALGPPPSYSTGVIF.

This clone has more than one count but fewer than ten. It is likely a read error: a sequence one base away is far more abundant. At the DNA level, this CDR3 is encoded by other sequences in the same sample as well. The J gene was not called, though the V gene is TRDV1; the table's D call of TRDD3 was not tested on the DNA. From germline, CDR1 is TSWWSYY and CDR2 QGS. CDR3 size: 22 residues. CDR3 bases: TGTGCTCTTGGGGAAGAGTCCCCTCCTACCTCTGCTAGCTCTCCGTACACCGATAAGCTCATCTTT. Amino acid sequence: CALGEESPPTSASSPYTDKLIF.

This clone has just a few counts. The protein recorded in TCRdb matches a much larger clone and deviates from this DNA's translation at residue 9, suggesting a read error; the protein here is obtained by translating the DNA. V gene TRDV3 combines with J gene TRDJ1; 12 bases agree with TRDD3. The CDR3 is made up of 21 amino acids. The V gene end was trimmed by 0 bases and the J gene end by 1 base; junction bases not matched to a gene: 21. Germline values: CDR1 TVYSNPD, CDR2 GDNSRS (reference sequence). The CDR3 DNA follows: TGTGCCTTTAGTAAATTCCTACCTAGCGTACTGGGGGATACTATCACCGATAAACTCATCTTT. Amino acid sequence: CAFSKFLPSVLGDTITDKLIF.

This clone is labeled medium-sized. The sample carries other DNA sequences with the same CDR3. V and J are TRDV2 and TRDJ1, with 10 bases lining up with TRDD3. The CDR3 contains 14 residues. CDR1 is GEAIGNYY and CDR2 is EKD in the germline V gene. J was trimmed by 10 bases and V by 1 base; bases with no gene match: 8. The CDR3 here is CACDTLGDTRGLIF. The CDR3 nucleotides are TGTGCCTGTGACACGTTGGGGGATACCCGGGGACTCATCTTT.

Concerning this clone itself: A read error is likely here: a far larger clone is one base away. Different DNA sequences within this sample yield the same CDR3. V gene TRDV1 combines with J gene TRDJ1; TRDD3 matches at 12 bases. The CDR3 is made up of 23 amino acids. Germline values: CDR1 TSWWSYY, CDR2 QGS. The trim removed 5 bases at V and 2 bases at J, leaving 27 bases unmatched. CDR3 sequence: CALGRRVVTRKLGDTPSTDKLIF. The CDR3 nucleotides are TGTGCTCTTGGGAGAAGGGTAGTTACCCGAAAACTGGGGGATACCCCCAGTACCGATAAACTCATCTTT.

About this clone: This DNA translates differently at residues 3 and 14 from the TCRdb protein, which is that of a much larger clone; a read error is likely, and the protein shown is the DNA's own translation. V and J are TRDV2 and TRDJ1; TRDD3 aligns across 13 bases. The germline gives CDR1 GEAIGNYY, CDR2 EKD. The CDR3 spans 21 residues. In nucleotides, the CDR3 is TGTGCCCGTGACACTTTACTGGGGGATACGCATGGCAGGGACGGAACCGATAAACTCATCTTT. Translated: CARDTLLGDTHGRDGTDKLIF.

This clone was counted only a few times. The translation of this DNA and the TCRdb protein of a much larger clone differ at residue 4, probably owing to a read error; the protein shown here is translated from the DNA. The chain uses TRDV2 and TRDJ1; D might be TRDD3 (6 bases). The CDR3 spans 18 residues. Germline V CDR1 and CDR2: GEAIGNYY, EKD. CDR3 DNA: TGTGCCTGTGGCACCGGGACGTCTGGGGAATCGTACACCGATAAACTCATCTTT. Translation: CACGTGTSGESYTDKLIF.

On this clone: The protein held in TCRdb is that of a much larger clone and does not match this DNA's translation at residue 20, likely because of a read error; the protein shown is translated from the DNA. V and J are TRDV1 and TRDJ1, with 11 bases lining up with TRDD3. The J gene was missing in TCRdb and was found by matching the end of the DNA to germline. CDR3 size: 24 residues. Germline V gene sequence: CDR1 TSWWSYY, CDR2 QGS. CDR3 nucleotide sequence: TGTGCTCTTGGGGAACTCCGGAACCTATGCGTACTGGGGGATAGGATAGATCTGACCGGTAAACTCATCTTT. Its translation: CALGELRNLCVLGDRIDLTGKLIF.

Comment on this clone: This probably arose from a read error, given a far larger clone one base away. The sample carries other DNA sequences with the same CDR3. The genes are TRDV1 and TRDJ1; 12 bases fit TRDD3. Germline-derived CDR1 and CDR2 are TSWWSYY and QGS. This CDR3 comprises 19 residues. Here the CDR3 reads CALGEITYWGILWPDKLIF. The CDR3 nucleotides are TGTGCTCTTGGGGAAATCACGTACTGGGGGATACTTTGGCCCGATAAACTCATCTTC.

The sample holds a few counts of this clone. This likely reflects a read error, since a far larger clone is one base away. The same CDR3 also results from other DNA sequences found in this sample. CDR3 nucleotide sequence: TGTGCTCTTGGGGAACTTGGAGGCCTCTGCCCTAGCCCTGGGGGCACCGATAAACTCATCTTT. Translation gives CALGELGGLCPSPGGTDKLIF. The chain has TRDV1 and TRDJ1, with 7 nucleotides matching TRDD3. V lost 0 bases, J lost 1 base, and 20 bases stayed unmatched. This CDR3 has 21 amino acids. Looked up from germline, CDR1 is TSWWSYY and CDR2 is QGS.

This clone was counted ten times or more. The genes are TRAV38-2/DV8 and TRDJ1; D uncertain. Germline V gene data show CDR1 as TSESDYY and CDR2 as QEAYKQQN. CDR3 size: 13 residues. Trimming left V 3 bases short and J 0 bases short, with 6 bases between. CDR3 coding DNA: TGTGCTTATAGGACCCCCTACACCGATAAACTCATCTTT. It specifies CAYRTPYTDKLIF.

A note on this clone: A much larger clone differs from this one at a single base, so this may be a read error. The rearrangement uses TRDV1 and TRDJ2, with a possible D match to TRDD3 (6 bases). The CDR3 consists of 15 residues. Germline-derived CDR1 and CDR2 are TSWWSYY and QGS. The CDR3 protein is CALGEHGGWTAQLFF. CDR3 sequence (DNA): TGCGCTCTTGGGGAACATGGGGGCTGGACAGCACAACTCTTCTTT.

This clone was detected many times. J is TRDJ1 and V is TRDV1, with D perhaps matching TRDD3 (5 bases). No J gene is reported in TCRdb; it was inferred here by comparing the DNA with germline. Germline CDR1 reads TSWWSYY; CDR2 reads QGS. Trimming stripped 3 bases from V and 0 bases from J, with 17 bases between. The CDR3 length is 17 residues. The CDR3 loop reads CALGDPPAPGDTDKLIF. The CDR3 region has the DNA TGTGCTCTTGGGGACCCCCCCGCCCCGGGGGACACCGATAAACTCATCTTT.

Of note for this clone: A far larger clone lies a single base away; this is likely a read error. Other DNA variants within this sample encode the same CDR3. The V and J genes are TRDV1 and TRDJ1; 13 bases fit TRDD3. This CDR3 contains 20 residues. The V gene's germline CDR1 is TSWWSYY and CDR2 QGS. Trimming removed 5 bases from V and 3 bases from J; junction bases left unmatched: 18. DNA of the CDR3: TGTGCTCTTGGGACCCCTTCCTTACTGGGGGATACGGTCTCTGCCGATAAACTCATCTTT. Translation gives CALGTPSLLGDTVSADKLIF.

Comments on this clone: A far larger clone lies a single base away; this is likely a read error. The identical CDR3 is also encoded by other nucleotide sequences in the sample. The rearrangement links TRDV2 to TRDJ3; the D is unclear. No J gene was available from TCRdb, and it was assigned here by a germline match of the DNA. Germline loops: CDR1 GEAIGNYY, CDR2 EKD. This CDR3 comprises 15 residues. V was cut by 3 bases and J by 3 bases, with 8 bases left in between. This CDR3 reads CACDFGYWDTRQMFF. The CDR3 coding sequence is TGTGCCTGTGACTTCGGGTACTGGGACACCCGACAGATGTTTTTC.

This clone was found a few times. The TCRdb protein comes from a much larger clone and disagrees with this DNA's translation at residue 5, likely due to a read error; the protein given here is derived from the DNA. This chain links TRDV1 with TRDJ1; 7 bases agree with TRDD3. This CDR3 has 15 amino acids. Trimming cost V 4 bases and J 7 bases; bases outside gene matches: 12. CDR1 TSWWSYY and CDR2 QGS come from the germline V gene. CDR3 DNA sequence: TGTGCTCTTGGGGGACTAGGAAGGATACGCATTAAACTCATCTTT. It translates to CALGGLGRIRIKLIF.